This entry lists 21 T cell receptor beta chains sequenced from one sample in a study of blood T cell repertoires in COVID-19 (dated by TCRdb to 2020 to 2021). Receptors were amplified or captured by the immunoSEQ multiplex PCR assay. The immuneACCESS repertoire file appears here via TCRdb, limited to in-frame rearrangements. These files lack a portion of the clones; in checked studies, under half of the deficit traces to unresolved V genes, and the cause of the others is not known. The sample has under 200,000 clones on record, roughly 87% of them singletons. In total, the top ten clones hold around 6.3% of the sample. Sample: peripheral blood. Receptors were obtained from a middle-aged woman with acute or convalescent COVID-19.

This clone was seen only a few times. The J gene is TRBJ2-2, the V gene TRBV27; D unresolved. CDR1 and CDR2 from the germline V gene are MNHEY and SMNVEV (reference sequence). The CDR3 extends over 15 amino acids. V dropped 6 bases and J dropped 0 bases, with 11 bases sitting between them. DNA for the CDR3: TGTGCCAGCAGACCAAAACAGACGAACACCGGGGAGCTGTTTTTT. Translating gives CASRPKQTNTGELFF.

This rearrangement joins TRBV20-1 to TRBJ2-1; D is perhaps TRBD2 (5 bases). The germline V and J ends were trimmed by 3 bases and 1 base, with 16 bases remaining between them. This CDR3 is 16 amino acids long. In germline, CDR1 is DFQATT, CDR2 SNEGSKA (reference sequence). The CDR3 DNA follows: TGCAGTGCTAGTATAGCGAGCCTAAGTTCCTACAATGAGCAGTTCTTC. Amino acids: CSASIASLSSYNEQFF.

The chain carries TRBV7-9 and TRBJ2-1; D might be TRBD1 (7 bases). V was shortened by 2 bases and J by 8 bases, with 19 bases between the two germline ends. This CDR3 has 16 amino acids. From germline, CDR1 is SEHNR and CDR2 FQNEAQ (reference sequence). This CDR3 reads CASSLNRGTAIHEQFF. The CDR3 bases are TGTGCCAGCAGCTTAAATCGGGGGACAGCGATTCATGAGCAGTTCTTC.

V usage is TRBV7-3 and J usage is TRBJ2-1; D ambiguous. V was cut by 4 bases and J by 0 bases, with 13 bases left in between. The CDR3 has 16 amino acids. Germline-derived CDR1 and CDR2 are SGHTA and FQGTGA. The CDR3 reads CASSSQSRSSYNEQFF. DNA of the CDR3: TGTGCCAGCAGCTCGCAATCTAGGAGCTCCTACAATGAGCAGTTCTTC.

This clone was counted a single time. V is TRBV7-2 and J is TRBJ1-1; no reliable D call. V shed 2 bases and J shed 0 bases, with 7 bases lying between them. Germline-derived CDR1 and CDR2 are SGHTA and FQGNSA. This CDR3 is 14 amino acids long. The DNA of the CDR3 is TGTGCCAGCAGCTTAAGCTTACTGAACACTGAAGCTTTCTTT. It translates to CASSLSLLNTEAFF.

The J gene is TRBJ1-5, the V gene TRBV28, with no clear D. Germline V gene data show CDR1 as MDHEN and CDR2 as SYDVKM. The V end was cut by 7 bases, the J end by 0 bases, with 7 bases between. The CDR3 spans 13 residues. The CDR3: CASTTDSNQPQHF. CDR3 sequence (DNA): TGTGCCAGCACTACAGATAGCAATCAGCCCCAGCATTTT.

The chain carries TRBV27 and TRBJ2-3; a weak D match, TRBD1 (6 bases). The CDR3 extends over 14 amino acids. V shed 6 bases and J shed 6 bases, with 16 bases lying between them. CDR1 is MNHEY, CDR2 SMNVEV, per germline (reference sequence). CDR3 DNA: TGTGCCAGCAGCCAGGACAGACTAACGGATACGCAGTATTTT. Translated, it gives CASSQDRLTDTQYF.

The chain joins TRBV5-4 to TRBJ2-1; 9 bases line up with TRBD2. The CDR3 covers 14 residues. Germline lookup yields CDR1 SGHNT and CDR2 YYREEE (reference sequence). V shed 1 base, J shed 4 bases, and the junction held 0 bases outside the gene matches. The CDR3 nucleotides read TGTGCCAGCAGCTTGACTAGCGGGTACAATGAGCAGTTCTTC. Its translation is CASSLTSGYNEQFF. Looking up the rest from reference TRBV5-4 and TRBJ2-1 gives the full variable domain: ETGVTQSPTHLIKTRGQQVTLRCSSQSGHNTVSWYQQALGQGPQFIFQYYREEENGRGNFPPRFSGLQFPNYSSELNVNALELDDSALYLCASSLTSGYNEQFFGPGTRLTVL.

The V and J genes are TRBV7-9 and TRBJ1-6; TRBD1 matches at 9 bases. Trimming cost V 4 bases and J 4 bases; bases outside gene matches: 2. The CDR3 is 15 amino acids. Germline CDR1 SEHNR, CDR2 FQNEAQ (reference sequence). The CDR3: CASSSTGGYNSPLHF. The CDR3 DNA sequence: TGTGCCAGCAGCTCGACAGGGGGATATAATTCACCCCTCCACTTT.

The V call is TRBV28, the J call TRBJ2-7; 7 bases agree with TRBD2. The CDR3 is made up of 15 amino acids. Germline V gives CDR1 MDHEN, CDR2 SYDVKM. V shed 0 bases, J shed 5 bases, and the junction held 7 bases outside the gene matches. CDR3 residues: CASSLWGGLTNEQYF. In nucleotides, the CDR3 is TGTGCCAGCAGTTTATGGGGAGGGCTTACCAACGAGCAGTACTTC.

This rearrangement joins TRBV28 to TRBJ2-2; no clear D. The germline CDR1 and CDR2 sequences are MDHEN and SYDVKM. The CDR3 is 13 amino acids. V dropped 8 bases and J dropped 3 bases, with 10 bases sitting between them. CDR3 in amino acids: CASSKRDTGELFF. In nucleotides, the CDR3 is TGTGCCAGCTCGAAACGGGACACCGGGGAGCTGTTTTTT.

This clone was counted a single time. This chain joins TRBV3-1 (or the pseudogene TRBV3-2) and TRBJ2-7; 7 bases line up with TRBD1. The CDR3 totals 13 residues. Germline V CDR1 and CDR2: LGHDT, YNNKEL (reference sequence). Trimming removed 5 bases from V and 6 bases from J; junction bases left unmatched: 7. CDR3 in DNA: TGTGCCAGCAGCTTTGGGACAGTCTCCGAGCAGTACTTC. This gives the protein CASSFGTVSEQYF.

The chain employs TRBV30 and TRBJ1-3; 9 bases are a match to TRBD1. The J segment lost 4 bases and the V segment lost 4 bases, leaving 8 bases of the junction unmatched. The CDR3 length is 15 residues. Per germline, CDR1 GTSNPN and CDR2 SVGIG (reference sequence). CDR3 bases: TGTGCCTGGAACCTCCGGGACAGGGTCGGAAACACCATATATTTT. Translation: CAWNLRDRVGNTIYF.

This clone was counted between two and nine times. The CDR3 DNA is TGTGCCAGCATGTCACAGGGTGACAAAACTTTCTTT. It specifies CASMSQGDKTFF. V and J are TRBV28 and TRBJ1-1; D possibly corresponds to TRBD1 (6 bases). The germline CDR1 and CDR2 sequences are MDHEN and SYDVKM. This CDR3 spans 12 amino acids. The ends were cut back, 7 bases at V and 12 bases at J, with 18 bases in the middle.

The rearrangement links TRBV19 to TRBJ1-2, with D possibly matching TRBD1 (5 bases). Germline V lookup: CDR1 LNHDA, CDR2 SQIVND (reference sequence). There are 12 residues in the CDR3. V was cut by 4 bases and J by 6 bases, with 9 bases left in between. The CDR3 nucleotides read TGTGCCAGTAGTACGGGACTCCATGGCTACACCTTC. It yields the protein CASSTGLHGYTF. The complete variable domain, with remaining parts taken from reference TRBV19 and TRBJ1-2, reads DGGITQSPKYLFRKEGQNVTLSCEQNLNHDAMYWYRQDPGQGLRLIYYSQIVNDFQKGDIAEGYSVSREKKESFPLTVTSAQKNPTAFYLCASSTGLHGYTFGSGTRLTVV.

The chain has TRBV7-2 and TRBJ2-7; no firm D call. The V end was cut by 1 base, the J end by 2 bases, with 3 bases between. The CDR3 sequence is 12 residues long. From germline, CDR1 is SGHTA and CDR2 FQGNSA. CDR3 region: CASSLGTYEQYF. CDR3 in DNA: TGTGCCAGCAGCTTAGGTACCTACGAGCAGTACTTC.

The CDR3 loop reads CATSDAATRGEYGYTF. For the CDR3, the DNA is TGTGCCACCAGTGATGCCGCTACGCGGGGAGAGTATGGCTACACCTTC. The chain carries TRBV24-1 and TRBJ1-2; no firm D call. The germline V gene has CDR1 KGHDR and CDR2 SFDVKD. V lost 3 bases and J 5 bases, leaving 18 bases between the germline ends. The CDR3 covers 16 residues.

The genes are TRBV28 and TRBJ2-5, with D tentatively TRBD2 (6 bases). Per the germline V gene, CDR1 is MDHEN and CDR2 is SYDVKM. This CDR3 has 15 residues. Deletions cut 1 base from V and 1 base from J, with 10 bases between. In DNA form, the CDR3 reads TGTGCCAGCAGTTTATTGGGGGGATTCCAAGAGACCCAGTACTTC. The encoded protein is CASSLLGGFQETQYF.

V and J are TRBV19 and TRBJ1-6, with no clear D. The length of the CDR3 is 14 residues. Germline V gene sequence: CDR1 LNHDA, CDR2 SQIVND (reference sequence). V dropped 3 bases and J dropped 7 bases, with 10 bases sitting between them. CDR3 protein: CASSIGRENSPLHF. CDR3 DNA: TGTGCCAGTAGTATCGGGCGGGAAAATTCACCCCTCCACTTT.

This clone turned up a few times. The chain couples TRBV10-1 to TRBJ2-2, with D possibly being TRBD1 (5 bases). The germline CDR1 and CDR2 sequences are WNHNN and SYGVQD (reference sequence). The CDR3 extends over 14 amino acids. Trimming took off 2 bases at V and 5 bases at J, with 9 bases between the two ends. The CDR3 nucleotides read TGCGCCAGCAGTGAGGGGGCCCGGACCGGGGAGCTGTTTTTT. Its translation is CASSEGARTGELFF.

This chain joins TRBV9 and TRBJ2-7; possibly TRBD1 for D (6 bases). V was shortened by 3 bases and J by 0 bases, with 13 bases between the two germline ends. The CDR3 is 15 residues long. Germline V gene sequence: CDR1 SGDLS, CDR2 YYNGEE. CDR3 DNA sequence: TGTGCCAGCAGCGAGACAGGCGCGAGCTCCTACGAGCAGTACTTC. Translation gives CASSETGASSYEQYF.